This entry concerns a single TCR beta chain. The antigen is not known. It was with 60 Vbeta and 13 Jbeta primers that the PCR ran. Repertoires were generated with immunoSEQ multiplex PCR, while TCRdb's copy carries only in-frame clones and drops some. This sample has 150,000 or so clones, with 60% to 80% found just once. This sample stems from a study of cytomegalovirus exposure and HLA in healthy donors. About the study: Genetic ancestry analysis placed approximately 78% of the approximately 390 donors that were genotyped in the Caucasian-associated cluster. Study-level points and caveats: Clonal expansion, a later analysis showed, was greater in HLA-associated TCR beta chains than in equally common others. DRB1 had the most TCR associations and HLA-C the fewest, a later analysis found, with rates varying by HLA locus.

This receptor was identified in a male donor in good health and CMV-seronegative. Specimen: PBMCs.

The CDR3: CASSVTYNEQFF. CDR3 DNA: TGTGCCAGCAGCGTGACTTACAATGAGCAGTTCTTC. The chain recombines TRBV7-6 with TRBJ2-1; no firm D call. V lost 5 bases and J lost 4, with 6 bases in between. The CDR3 length is 12 residues. CDR1 is SGHVS and CDR2 is FNYEAQ in the germline V gene.